The T cell receptor beta chain described here comes from a study of early stage breast cancer tumors. Study in general: Each sample averaged around 10-fold read coverage. Study-wide points: In about 90% of the 16 patients, blood comparison separated tumor from normal breast.

CDR3 length: 14 residues. V shed 6 bases and J shed 2 bases, with 10 bases lying between them. The germline CDR1 and CDR2 sequences are SNHLY and FYNNEI. Each tumor contributed about 17-50 mg of diced tissue. Each sample had two DNA replicates, approximately 0.52 ug blood or about 1.4 ug tissue. The assay was immunoSEQ multiplex PCR, and TCRdb's table has in-frame clones only and misses some. The table shows over 4,500 clones, with about 63% occurring only once. Comments on this clone: The antigen is undetermined.

The specimen was breast tumor tissue. This sequence was found in a person aged 45-60 years with breast cancer. V is TRBV2 and J is TRBJ2-2; D unclear. Here the CDR3 DNA reads TGTGCCAGCAGCCCCGACACAAACACCGGGGAGCTGTTTTTT. Protein: CASSPDTNTGELFF.